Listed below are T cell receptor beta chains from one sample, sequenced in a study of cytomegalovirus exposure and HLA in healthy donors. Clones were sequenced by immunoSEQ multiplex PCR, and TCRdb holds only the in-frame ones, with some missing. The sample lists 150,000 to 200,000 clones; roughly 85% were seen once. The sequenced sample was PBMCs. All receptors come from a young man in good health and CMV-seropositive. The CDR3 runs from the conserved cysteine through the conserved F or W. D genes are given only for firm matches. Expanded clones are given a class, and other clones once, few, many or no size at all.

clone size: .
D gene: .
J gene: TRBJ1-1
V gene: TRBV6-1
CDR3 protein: CASSDLIQAFF
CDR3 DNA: TGTGCCAGCAGTGATTTAATTCAAGCTTTCTTT

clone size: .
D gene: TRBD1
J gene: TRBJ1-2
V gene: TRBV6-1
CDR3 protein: CASSVTGDRSYGYTF
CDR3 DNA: TGTGCCAGCAGTGTGACAGGGGACAGAAGCTATGGCTACACCTTC

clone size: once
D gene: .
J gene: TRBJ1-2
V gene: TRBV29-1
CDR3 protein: CSVAYRVLRGYGYTF
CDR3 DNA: TGCAGCGTTGCGTACCGGGTCCTAAGAGGGTATGGCTACACCTTC

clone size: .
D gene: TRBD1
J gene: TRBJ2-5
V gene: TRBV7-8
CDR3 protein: CASSLPTTGEYQETQYF
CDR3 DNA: TGTGCCAGCAGCTTACCCACAACAGGGGAATACCAAGAGACCCAGTACTTC

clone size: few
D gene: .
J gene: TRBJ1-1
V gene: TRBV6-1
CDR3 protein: CASSEGLGNTEAFF
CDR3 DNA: TGTGCCAGCAGTGAAGGTCTAGGGAACACTGAAGCTTTCTTT

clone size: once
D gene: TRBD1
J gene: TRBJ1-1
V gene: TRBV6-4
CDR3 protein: CASRLTGTGDTEAFF
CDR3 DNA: TGTGCCAGCAGACTCACCGGGACAGGGGACACTGAAGCTTTCTTT

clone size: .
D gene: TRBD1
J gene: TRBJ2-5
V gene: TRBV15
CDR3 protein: CATSKDIGGGETQYF
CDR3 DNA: TGTGCCACCAGCAAAGATATAGGGGGCGGAGAGACCCAGTACTTC

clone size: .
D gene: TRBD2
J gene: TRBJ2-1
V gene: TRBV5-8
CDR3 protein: CASSIGLAGGRNEQFF
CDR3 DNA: TGTGCCAGCAGCATTGGACTAGCGGGGGGTAGGAATGAGCAGTTCTTC

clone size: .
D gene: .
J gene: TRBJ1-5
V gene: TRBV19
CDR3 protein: CASNPETGVYNQPQHF
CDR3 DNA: TGTGCCAGTAACCCGGAAACGGGAGTATACAATCAGCCCCAGCATTTT

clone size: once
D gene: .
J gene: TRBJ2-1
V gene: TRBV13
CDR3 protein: CASSLRANEQFF
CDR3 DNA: TGTGCCAGCAGCCTCAGGGCCAATGAGCAGTTCTTC

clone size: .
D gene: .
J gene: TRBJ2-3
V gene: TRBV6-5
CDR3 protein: CASSTGLNTQYF
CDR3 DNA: TGTGCCAGCAGCACAGGGTTGAATACGCAGTATTTT

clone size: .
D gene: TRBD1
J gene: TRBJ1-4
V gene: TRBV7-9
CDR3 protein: CSSSLWAGGDSTNEKLFF
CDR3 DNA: TGTTCCAGCAGCTTATGGGCAGGGGGCGACTCAACTAATGAAAAACTGTTTTTT

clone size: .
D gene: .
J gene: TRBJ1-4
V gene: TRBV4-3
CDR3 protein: CASSQGRPSREEKLFF
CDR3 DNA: TGCGCCAGCAGCCAAGGGCGGCCCTCCCGAGAAGAAAAACTGTTTTTT

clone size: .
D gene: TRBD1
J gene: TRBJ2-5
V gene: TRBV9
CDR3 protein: CASSVTGGAETQYF
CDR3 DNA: TGTGCCAGCAGCGTTACAGGGGGCGCGGAGACCCAGTACTTC

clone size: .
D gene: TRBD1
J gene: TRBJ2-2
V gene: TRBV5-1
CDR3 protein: CASSLWTGDTGELFF
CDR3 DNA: TGCGCCAGCAGCTTGTGGACAGGGGACACCGGGGAGCTGTTTTTT

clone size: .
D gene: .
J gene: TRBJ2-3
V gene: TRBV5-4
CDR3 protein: CASSLGYRSRTDTQYF
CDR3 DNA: TGTGCCAGCAGCTTGGGCTACAGGTCACGCACAGATACGCAGTATTTT

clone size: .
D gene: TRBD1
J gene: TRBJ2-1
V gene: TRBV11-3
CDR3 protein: CASSSRQGYNEQFF
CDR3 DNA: TGTGCCAGCAGCTCCCGACAGGGCTACAATGAGCAGTTCTTC

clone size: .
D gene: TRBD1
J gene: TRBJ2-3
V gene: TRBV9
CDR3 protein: CASSVRGRGTDTQYF
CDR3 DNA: TGTGCCAGCAGCGTCAGGGGGCGAGGCACAGATACGCAGTATTTT

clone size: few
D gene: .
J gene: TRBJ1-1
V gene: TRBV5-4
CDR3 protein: CASSPSVGTEAFF
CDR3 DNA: TGTGCCAGCAGCCCGTCGGTTGGCACTGAAGCTTTCTTT

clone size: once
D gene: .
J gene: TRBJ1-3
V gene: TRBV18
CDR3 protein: CASSPPIGSGNTIYF
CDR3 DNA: TGTGCCAGCTCACCACCCATCGGTTCTGGAAACACCATATATTTT

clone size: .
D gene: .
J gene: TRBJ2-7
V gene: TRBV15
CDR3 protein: CATSRGTFDEQYF
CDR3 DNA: TGTGCCACCAGCAGAGGGACTTTCGACGAGCAGTACTTC

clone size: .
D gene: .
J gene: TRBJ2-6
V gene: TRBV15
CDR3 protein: CATGLGANVLTF
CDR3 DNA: TGTGCCACGGGGCTTGGGGCCAACGTCCTGACTTTC

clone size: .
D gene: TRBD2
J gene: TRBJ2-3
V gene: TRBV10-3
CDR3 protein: CAISDLTSGSDTQYF
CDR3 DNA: TGTGCCATCAGTGATTTGACTAGCGGCTCTGATACGCAGTATTTT

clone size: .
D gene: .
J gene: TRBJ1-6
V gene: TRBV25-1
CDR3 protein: CASRSSYNSPLHF
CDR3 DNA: TGTGCCAGCAGGAGCTCCTATAATTCACCCCTCCACTTT

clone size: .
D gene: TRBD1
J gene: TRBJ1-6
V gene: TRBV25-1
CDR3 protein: CASSEYGGTGLSPLHF
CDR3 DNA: TGTGCCAGCAGTGAATATGGCGGGACAGGTCTTTCACCCCTCCACTTT

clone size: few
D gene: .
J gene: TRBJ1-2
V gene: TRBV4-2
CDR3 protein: CASSQGSVREGYGYTF
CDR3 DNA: TGTGCCAGCAGCCAAGGCTCAGTGCGGGAGGGCTATGGCTACACCTTC